Following are 21 T cell receptor beta chains from one sample sequenced in a study of cytomegalovirus exposure and HLA in healthy donors. The PCR made use of 60 Vbeta and 13 Jbeta primers. Assay: immunoSEQ multiplex PCR; the TCRdb copy retains only in-frame clones and omits some. Of more than 150,000 clones listed, about four fifths are singletons. Source material: PBMCs. The source is a girl aged 5-17 years in good health and CMV-seropositive.

The rearrangement uses TRBV4-3 and TRBJ1-2; D possibly corresponds to TRBD1 (5 bases). CDR1 and CDR2 (germline): LGHNA, YSLEER. This CDR3 region has 15 residues. Trimming left V 0 bases short and J 4 bases short, with 12 bases between. CDR3 loop: CASSQEVEGTYGYTF. The CDR3 DNA is TGCGCCAGCAGCCAAGAGGTGGAGGGGACCTATGGCTACACCTTC.

The chain employs TRBV2 and TRBJ1-3, with TRBD1 matching 12 bases. The CDR3 sequence is 18 residues long. CDR1 and CDR2 from the germline V gene are SNHLY and FYNNEI. Germline trimming cut 6 bases from V and 0 bases from J; bases unmatched to any gene: 9. The CDR3 nucleotides read TGTGCCAGCAGGGTAACCGGGACAGGGGGCTACTCTGGAAACACCATATATTTT. Translating it yields CASRVTGTGGYSGNTIYF.

The V gene is TRBV19, the J gene TRBJ2-7, with 8 positions matching TRBD1. Germline values: CDR1 LNHDA, CDR2 SQIVND (reference sequence). Trimming took 5 bases from V and 2 from J; bases not matched to a gene: 8. CDR3 length: 15 amino acids. CDR3 protein: CASSPDRAVPYEQYF. The DNA for the CDR3 is TGTGCCAGTAGTCCGGACAGGGCGGTTCCCTACGAGCAGTACTTC.

This clone was recorded a few times. The chain uses TRBV10-1 and TRBJ2-3, with 9 nucleotides matching TRBD1. CDR1 and CDR2 (germline): WNHNN, SYGVQD (reference sequence). With V trimmed by 6 bases and J by 3 bases, 4 bases remained unmatched. This CDR3 has 14 amino acids. The chain's CDR3 is CASSEDRGTDTQYF. In DNA, the CDR3 is TGCGCCAGCAGCGAGGACAGGGGAACAGATACGCAGTATTTT.

J is TRBJ1-2 and V is TRBV5-1, with 10 bases aligning to TRBD1. There are 15 residues in the CDR3. Germline-derived CDR1 and CDR2 are SGHRS and YFSETQ. Trimming cost V 4 bases and J 6 bases; bases outside gene matches: 9. The CDR3 is CASSPATGTGDGYTF. CDR3 DNA sequence: TGCGCCAGCAGCCCGGCCACCGGGACAGGGGATGGCTACACCTTC.

This rearrangement joins TRBV6-5 to TRBJ1-1, with D perhaps matching TRBD1 (5 bases). The CDR3 length is 15 residues. Germline CDR1 is MNHEY and CDR2 is SVGAGI. The V and J ends lost 0 bases and 2 bases respectively, with 10 bases between them. CDR3 protein: CASSYSGHTNTEAFF. The CDR3, as DNA: TGTGCCAGCAGTTACTCCGGACACACCAACACTGAAGCTTTCTTT.

V gene TRBV11-2 combines with J gene TRBJ2-2; D gene unclear. The CDR3 loop spans 11 amino acids. The germline V and J ends were trimmed by 7 bases and 10 bases, with 10 bases remaining between them. Germline V gene sequence: CDR1 SGHAT, CDR2 FQNNGV. CDR3 bases: TGTGCCAGCACCGCGGCGGAGGAGCTGTTTTTT. This gives the protein CASTAAEELFF.

The V and J genes are TRBV25-1 and TRBJ1-1, with TRBD1 as a possible D gene (5 bases). Trimming removed 7 bases at V and 7 bases at J, with 13 bases between. Germline values: CDR1 MGHDK, CDR2 SYGVNS. This CDR3 has 12 residues. CDR3 nucleotide sequence: TGTGCCAGCAAAAGGGGCCCATATGAAGCTTTCTTT. Translated, it gives CASKRGPYEAFF.

V and J are TRBV6-1 and TRBJ2-3, with 11 bases that match TRBD2. This CDR3 spans 15 amino acids. Germline-derived CDR1 and CDR2 are MNHNS and SASEGT. The J segment lost 4 bases and the V segment lost 4 bases, leaving 4 bases of the junction unmatched. The CDR3 is CASSVASGGSDTQYF. The CDR3 nucleotides are TGTGCCAGCAGTGTGGCTAGCGGGGGGTCAGATACGCAGTATTTT.

V usage is TRBV6-5 and J usage is TRBJ1-6, with D uncertain. Germline-derived CDR1 and CDR2 are MNHEY and SVGAGI. CDR3 size: 14 residues. Trimming took 2 bases from V and 9 from J, leaving 11 bases between them. CDR3 sequence reads: CASSYDPSGSPLHF. The DNA of the CDR3 is TGTGCCAGCAGTTACGATCCAAGCGGTTCACCCCTCCACTTT.

The rearrangement links TRBV2 to TRBJ2-1, with 8 positions matching TRBD2. CDR1 and CDR2 (germline): SNHLY, FYNNEI. The CDR3 has 15 residues. The trim removed 0 bases at V and 6 bases at J, leaving 4 bases unmatched. The CDR3 is CASSEAGLASNEQFF. In nucleotides, the CDR3 is TGTGCCAGCAGTGAAGCCGGACTAGCTTCCAATGAGCAGTTCTTC.

A single count supports this clone. J is TRBJ2-3 and V is TRBV5-1; 11 bases are a match to TRBD1. The CDR3 length is 17 residues. The ends lost 3 bases at V and 5 bases at J; junction bases unmatched: 11. Looked up from germline, CDR1 is SGHRS and CDR2 is YFSETQ. The CDR3 protein is CASSWSPGGTGGDTQYF. CDR3 coding DNA: TGCGCCAGCAGCTGGAGCCCGGGCGGGACAGGGGGAGATACGCAGTATTTT.

This chain links TRBV4-3 with TRBJ1-2, with TRBD1 matching over 7 bases. Trimming at V came to 1 base and at J to 10 bases, leaving 12 bases not matched to a gene. CDR3 length equals 15 residues. Germline V lookup: CDR1 LGHNA, CDR2 YSLEER. The CDR3 reads CASSQVTGVGNDYTF. CDR3 nucleotides: TGCGCCAGCAGCCAAGTAACAGGGGTCGGAAATGACTACACCTTC.

Only a few counts were recorded for this clone. J is TRBJ2-6 and V is TRBV9; 7 positions agree with TRBD1. Per germline, CDR1 SGDLS and CDR2 YYNGEE. V lost 3 bases to trimming and J lost 0 bases; unmatched junction nucleotides: 6. This CDR3 spans 17 amino acids. CDR3 sequence: CASSGGQVSSGANVLTF. CDR3 DNA sequence: TGTGCCAGCAGCGGAGGACAGGTGAGCTCTGGGGCCAACGTCCTGACTTTC.

The sample holds one count of this clone. This chain connects TRBV6-5 to TRBJ2-5, with 11 bases aligning to TRBD1. The germline gives CDR1 MNHEY, CDR2 SVGAGI. The CDR3 covers 15 residues. With 4 bases clipped from V and 2 bases from J, the junction kept 3 bases outside the gene matches. This CDR3 is CASSSRDRGQETQYF. The CDR3 DNA reads TGTGCCAGCAGTTCAAGGGACAGGGGGCAAGAGACCCAGTACTTC.

The V call is TRBV6-5, the J call TRBJ1-4; D is unresolved. V lost 0 bases and J 6 bases, leaving 11 bases between the germline ends. The CDR3 extends over 15 amino acids. CDR1 MNHEY and CDR2 SVGAGI come from the germline V gene. The CDR3 DNA is TGTGCCAGCAGTTACTCGGCAGGTACATATGAAAAACTGTTTTTT. Translating gives CASSYSAGTYEKLFF.

The chain carries TRBV9 and TRBJ2-1; the match to TRBD2 covers 8 bases. There are 17 residues in the CDR3. The trim removed 4 bases at V and 6 bases at J, leaving 15 bases unmatched. The germline CDR1 and CDR2 sequences are SGDLS and YYNGEE. The CDR3 DNA sequence: TGTGCCAGCAGCCCAACGACCGGACTAGCTCAGGTCAATGAGCAGTTCTTC. Translation: CASSPTTGLAQVNEQFF.

This chain connects TRBV5-1 to TRBJ2-1; 12 bases are a match to TRBD2. V lost 5 bases and J lost 0; bases outside the gene matches: 12. CDR1 SGHRS and CDR2 YFSETQ come from the germline V gene. The CDR3 is 19 amino acids. Here the CDR3 DNA reads TGCGCCAGCAGGGGATCTAGCGGGGGGGCTGATGGCTCCTACAATGAGCAGTTCTTC. As protein: CASRGSSGGADGSYNEQFF.

V usage is TRBV19 and J usage is TRBJ2-1; 8 positions agree with TRBD1. This CDR3 is built from 17 residues. Germline values: CDR1 LNHDA, CDR2 SQIVND (reference sequence). The V and J ends lost 7 bases and 6 bases, in that order; junction bases with no gene match: 17. The CDR3 protein is CASTSRPVGQGTNEQFF. CDR3 in DNA: TGTGCCAGTACCTCCCGTCCGGTCGGACAGGGAACCAATGAGCAGTTCTTC.

J is TRBJ2-3 and V is TRBV4-1, with D perhaps TRBD2 (6 bases). Trimming left V 5 bases short and J 1 base short, with 22 bases between. From germline, CDR1 is MGHRA and CDR2 YSYEKL. CDR3 length: 18 amino acids. CDR3 DNA sequence: TGCGCCAGCAGCGAACAACGGATAGCGGTTCTTCGCACAGATACGCAGTATTTT. Its translation: CASSEQRIAVLRTDTQYF.

J is TRBJ1-4 and V is TRBV4-1, with D unclear. Between the trimmed V and J ends, which lost 4 bases and 0 bases, there was a span of 15 bases. Germline CDR1 MGHRA, CDR2 YSYEKL. This CDR3 comprises 17 residues. In DNA, the CDR3 is TGCGCCAGCAGCCGGAGATATCCCCAAGCAACTAATGAAAAACTGTTTTTT. Its translation is CASSRRYPQATNEKLFF.